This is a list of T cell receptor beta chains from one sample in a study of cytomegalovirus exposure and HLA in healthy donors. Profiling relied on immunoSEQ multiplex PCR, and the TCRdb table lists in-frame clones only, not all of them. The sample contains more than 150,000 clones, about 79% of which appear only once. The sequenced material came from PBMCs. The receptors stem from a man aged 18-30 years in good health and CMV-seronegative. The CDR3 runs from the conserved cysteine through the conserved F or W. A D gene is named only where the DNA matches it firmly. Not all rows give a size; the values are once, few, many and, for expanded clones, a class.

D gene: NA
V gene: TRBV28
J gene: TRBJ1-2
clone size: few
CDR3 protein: CASSYLPPGGGYTF
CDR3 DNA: TGTGCCAGCAGCTATCTCCCACCGGGGGGCGGCTACACCTTC

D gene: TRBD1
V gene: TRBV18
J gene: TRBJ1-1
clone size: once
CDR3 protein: CASSSDEQGGTEAFF
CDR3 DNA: TGTGCCAGCTCTTCAGACGAACAGGGGGGTACTGAAGCTTTCTTT

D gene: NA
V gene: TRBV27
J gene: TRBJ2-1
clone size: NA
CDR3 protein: CASIKVGGNYNEQFF
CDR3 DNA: TGTGCCAGCATTAAGGTAGGGGGTAACTACAATGAGCAGTTCTTC

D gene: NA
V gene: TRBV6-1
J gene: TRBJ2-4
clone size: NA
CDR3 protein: CASTPWGENIQYF
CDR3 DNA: TGTGCCAGCACTCCCTGGGGGGAAAACATTCAGTACTTC

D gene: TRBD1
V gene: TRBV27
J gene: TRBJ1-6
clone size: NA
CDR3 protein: CASSPDRVRSPLHF
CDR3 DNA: TGTGCCAGCAGCCCGGACAGGGTTCGGTCACCCCTCCACTTT

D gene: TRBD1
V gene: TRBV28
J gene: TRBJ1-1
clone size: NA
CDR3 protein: CASSLRGRGLKGTEAFF
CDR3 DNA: TGTGCCAGCAGTTTACGGGGCAGGGGGCTTAAAGGCACTGAAGCTTTCTTT

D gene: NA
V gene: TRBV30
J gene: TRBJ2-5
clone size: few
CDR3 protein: CAWSDRDSSYF
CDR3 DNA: TGTGCCTGGAGCGATCGGGACTCCAGTTACTTC

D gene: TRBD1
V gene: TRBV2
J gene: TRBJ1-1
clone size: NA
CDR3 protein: CASSEGAPTEAFF
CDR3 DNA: TGTGCCAGCAGCGAGGGGGCGCCCACTGAAGCTTTCTTT

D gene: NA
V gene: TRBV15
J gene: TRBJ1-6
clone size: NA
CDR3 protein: CATSRTSGLNNSPLHF
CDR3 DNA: TGTGCCACCAGCAGAACCTCGGGACTCAATAATTCACCCCTCCACTTT

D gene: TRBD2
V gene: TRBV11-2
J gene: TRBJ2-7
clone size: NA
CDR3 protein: CASSNSLAGASYEQYF
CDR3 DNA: TGTGCCAGCAGCAACTCTCTAGCGGGCGCCTCCTACGAGCAGTACTTC

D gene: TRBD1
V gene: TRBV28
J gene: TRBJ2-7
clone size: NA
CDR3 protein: CASSFHGTANYEQYF
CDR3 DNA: TGTGCCAGCAGTTTTCACGGGACAGCCAACTACGAGCAGTACTTC

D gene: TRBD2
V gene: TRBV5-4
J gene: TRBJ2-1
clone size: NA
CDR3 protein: CASSLAGLGGKNEQFF
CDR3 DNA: TGTGCCAGCAGCTTGGCGGGACTAGGGGGGAAGAATGAGCAGTTCTTC

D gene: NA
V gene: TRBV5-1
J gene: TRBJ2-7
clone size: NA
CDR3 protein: CASSLAVSYEQYF
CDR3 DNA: TGCGCCAGCAGCTTGGCGGTCTCCTACGAGCAGTACTTC

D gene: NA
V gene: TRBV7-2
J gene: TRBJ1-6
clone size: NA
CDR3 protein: CASSATGVRSGSPLHF
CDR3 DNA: TGTGCCAGCAGCGCGACCGGGGTTCGATCCGGATCACCCCTCCACTTT

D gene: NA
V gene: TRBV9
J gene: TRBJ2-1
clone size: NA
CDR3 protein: CASSVRQGHYNEQFF
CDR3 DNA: TGTGCCAGCAGCGTTAGGCAGGGACATTACAATGAGCAGTTCTTC

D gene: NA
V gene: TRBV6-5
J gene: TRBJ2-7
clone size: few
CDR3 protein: CASSYGLRGAGHEQYF
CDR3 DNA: TGTGCCAGCAGTTACGGCCTTCGGGGGGCAGGGCACGAGCAGTACTTC

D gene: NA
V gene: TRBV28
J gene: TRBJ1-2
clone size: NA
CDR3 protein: CASSPTYGYTF
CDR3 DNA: TGTGCCAGCAGTCCCACTTATGGCTACACCTTC

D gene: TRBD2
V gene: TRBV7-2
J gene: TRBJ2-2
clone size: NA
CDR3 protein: CASSTRLAANTGELFF
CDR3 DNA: TGTGCCAGCAGCACCCGACTAGCGGCGAACACCGGGGAGCTGTTTTTT

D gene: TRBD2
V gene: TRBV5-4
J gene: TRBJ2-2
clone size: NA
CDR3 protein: CASSREAGVNTGELFF
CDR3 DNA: TGTGCCAGCAGCCGCGAAGCGGGGGTGAACACCGGGGAGCTGTTTTTT

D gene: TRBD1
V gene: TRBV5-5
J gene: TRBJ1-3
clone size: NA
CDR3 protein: CASSWPGQSGNTIYF
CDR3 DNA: TGTGCCAGCAGCTGGCCGGGACAGTCTGGAAACACCATATATTTT

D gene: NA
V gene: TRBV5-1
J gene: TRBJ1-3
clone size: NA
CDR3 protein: CASSLGSSGNTIYF
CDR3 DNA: TGCGCCAGCAGCTTGGGGAGCTCTGGAAACACCATATATTTT

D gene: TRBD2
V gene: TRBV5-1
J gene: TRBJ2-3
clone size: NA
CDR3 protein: CASSAGGAKGTDTQYF
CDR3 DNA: TGCGCCAGCAGCGCCGGGGGGGCCAAGGGCACAGATACGCAGTATTTT

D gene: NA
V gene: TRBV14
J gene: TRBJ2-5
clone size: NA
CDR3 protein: CASSQESIAVGEETQYF
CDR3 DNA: TGTGCCAGCAGCCAAGAATCGATAGCGGTGGGGGAAGAGACCCAGTACTTC

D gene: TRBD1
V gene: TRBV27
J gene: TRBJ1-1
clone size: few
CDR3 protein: CASSLSTGGRGAFF
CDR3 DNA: TGTGCCAGCAGTTTGTCGACAGGGGGCCGAGGAGCTTTCTTT

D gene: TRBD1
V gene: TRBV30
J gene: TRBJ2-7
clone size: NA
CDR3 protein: CACNRGMYEQYF
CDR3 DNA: TGTGCCTGCAACAGGGGAATGTACGAGCAGTACTTC

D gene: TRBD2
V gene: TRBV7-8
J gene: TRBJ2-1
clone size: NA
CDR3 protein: CASSLGGLAGDEQFF
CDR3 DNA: TGTGCCAGCAGCTTAGGGGGACTAGCGGGGGATGAGCAGTTCTTC

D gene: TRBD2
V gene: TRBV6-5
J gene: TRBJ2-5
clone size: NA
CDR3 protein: CASSSGGVRETQYF
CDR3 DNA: TGTGCCAGCAGTTCGGGGGGGGTGCGGGAGACCCAGTACTTC

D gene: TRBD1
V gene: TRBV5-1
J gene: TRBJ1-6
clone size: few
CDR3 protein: CASSQTGQGAFSPLHF
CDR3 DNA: TGCGCCAGCAGCCAAACGGGACAGGGGGCTTTTTCACCCCTCCACTTT

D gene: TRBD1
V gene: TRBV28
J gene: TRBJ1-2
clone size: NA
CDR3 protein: CASGTGTGAPGGYGYTF
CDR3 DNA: TGTGCCAGCGGGACCGGGACAGGGGCCCCAGGAGGCTATGGCTACACCTTC

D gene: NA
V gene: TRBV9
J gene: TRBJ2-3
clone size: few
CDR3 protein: CASSPEGGLTTDTQYF
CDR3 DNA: TGTGCCAGCAGCCCAGAAGGGGGACTAACCACAGATACGCAGTATTTT

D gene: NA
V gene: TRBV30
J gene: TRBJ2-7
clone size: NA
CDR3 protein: CAWSRDSAYEQYF
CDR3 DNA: TGTGCCTGGAGTCGGGACTCTGCCTACGAGCAGTACTTC

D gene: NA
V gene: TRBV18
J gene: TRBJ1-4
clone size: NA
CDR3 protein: CASSPSMTATNEKLFF
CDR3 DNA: TGTGCCAGCTCACCCTCCATGACAGCAACTAATGAAAAACTGTTTTTT

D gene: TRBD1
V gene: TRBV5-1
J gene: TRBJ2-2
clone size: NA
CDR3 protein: CASSRRTGMNTGELFF
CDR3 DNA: TGCGCCAGCAGCCGTAGGACAGGGATGAATACCGGGGAGCTGTTTTTT

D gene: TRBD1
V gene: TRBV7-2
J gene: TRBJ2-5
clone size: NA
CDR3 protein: CASSLPGGETQYF
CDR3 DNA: TGTGCCAGCAGTCTTCCAGGGGGCGAGACCCAGTACTTC

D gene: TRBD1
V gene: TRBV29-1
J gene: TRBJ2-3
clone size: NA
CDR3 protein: CSAWGQGAGDTQYF
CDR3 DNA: TGCAGCGCGTGGGGACAGGGGGCGGGAGATACGCAGTATTTT

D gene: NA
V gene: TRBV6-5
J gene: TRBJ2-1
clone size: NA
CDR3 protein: CASSYRSGNEQFF
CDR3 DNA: TGTGCCAGCAGTTACCGGTCAGGCAATGAGCAGTTCTTC

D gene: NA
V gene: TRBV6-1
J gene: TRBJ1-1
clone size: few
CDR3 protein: CASGRNTEAFF
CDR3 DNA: TGTGCCAGCGGCAGGAACACTGAAGCTTTCTTT

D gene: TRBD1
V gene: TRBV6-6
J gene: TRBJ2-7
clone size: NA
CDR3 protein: CASSATGGHEQYF
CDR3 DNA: TGTGCCAGCAGTGCCACAGGGGGCCACGAGCAGTACTTC

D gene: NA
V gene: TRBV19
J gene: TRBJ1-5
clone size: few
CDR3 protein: CATRDSNQPQHF
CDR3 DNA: TGTGCCACCCGGGATAGCAATCAGCCCCAGCATTTT

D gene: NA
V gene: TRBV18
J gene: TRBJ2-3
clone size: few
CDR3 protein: CASSLAGDTQYF
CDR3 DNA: TGTGCCAGCTCACTCGCAGGGGATACGCAGTATTTT

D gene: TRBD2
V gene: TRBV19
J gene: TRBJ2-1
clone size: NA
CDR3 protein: CASAISGRRHEQFF
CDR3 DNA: TGTGCCAGTGCCATTAGCGGGAGAAGGCATGAGCAGTTCTTC

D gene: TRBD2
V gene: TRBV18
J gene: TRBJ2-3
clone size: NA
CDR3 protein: CASSPRTSGSPDTQYF
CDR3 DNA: TGTGCCAGCTCCCCTCGGACTAGCGGGAGTCCAGATACGCAGTATTTT

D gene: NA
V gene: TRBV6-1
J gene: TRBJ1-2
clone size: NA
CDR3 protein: CASSERGSDYGYTF
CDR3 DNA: TGTGCCAGCAGTGAACGAGGCTCGGATTATGGCTACACCTTC

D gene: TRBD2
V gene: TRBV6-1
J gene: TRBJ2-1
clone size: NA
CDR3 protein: CASRVRGGRYNEQFF
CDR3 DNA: TGTGCCAGCAGGGTACGGGGCGGGAGGTACAATGAGCAGTTCTTC